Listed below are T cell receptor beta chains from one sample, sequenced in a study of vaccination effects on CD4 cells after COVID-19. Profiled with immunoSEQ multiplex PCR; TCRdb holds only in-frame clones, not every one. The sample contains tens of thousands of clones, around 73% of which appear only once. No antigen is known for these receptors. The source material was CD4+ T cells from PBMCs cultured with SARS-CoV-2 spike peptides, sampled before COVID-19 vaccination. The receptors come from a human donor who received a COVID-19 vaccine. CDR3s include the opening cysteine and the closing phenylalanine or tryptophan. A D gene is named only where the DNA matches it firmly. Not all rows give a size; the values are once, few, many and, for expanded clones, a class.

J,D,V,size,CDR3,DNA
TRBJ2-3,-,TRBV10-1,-,CASSESGLDTQYF,TGCGCCAGCAGTGAGTCGGGTTTGGATACGCAGTATTTT
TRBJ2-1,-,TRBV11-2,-,CASSLDRGGEQFF,TGTGCCAGCAGCTTAGATAGAGGGGGTGAGCAGTTCTTC
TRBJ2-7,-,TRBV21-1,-,CASSRRQERVTYEQYF,TGTGCCAGCAGCAGAAGACAGGAGCGAGTAACCTACGAGCAGTACTTC
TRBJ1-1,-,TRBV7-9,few,CASWQLTEAFF,TGTGCCAGCTGGCAACTCACTGAAGCTTTCTTT
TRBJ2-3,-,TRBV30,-,CAWSVKDTQYF,TGTGCCTGGAGTGTAAAGGATACGCAGTATTTT
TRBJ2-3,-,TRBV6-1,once,CASSELGRWGTDTQYF,TGTGCCAGCAGTGAACTAGGGAGGTGGGGCACAGATACGCAGTATTTT
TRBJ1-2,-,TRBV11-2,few,CASSLAGNYGYTF,TGTGCCAGCAGCTTGGCAGGGAACTATGGCTACACCTTC
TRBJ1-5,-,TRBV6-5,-,CASSYSSYSNQPQHF,TGTGCCAGCAGTTACTCTTCGTATAGCAATCAGCCCCAGCATTTT
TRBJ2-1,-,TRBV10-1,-,CASSESGRPPYNEQFF,TGCGCCAGCAGTGAGTCTGGTAGGCCCCCCTACAATGAGCAGTTCTTC
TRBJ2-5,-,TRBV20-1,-,CSASGAGGVETQYF,TGCAGTGCTAGTGGAGCAGGGGGGGTAGAGACCCAGTACTTC
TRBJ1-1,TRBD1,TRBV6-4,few,CASRGQGEGTEAFF,TGTGCCAGCAGGGGACAGGGGGAGGGCACTGAAGCTTTCTTT
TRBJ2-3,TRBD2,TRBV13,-,CASSHSTGLAGISGTDTQYF,TGTGCCAGCAGCCACTCAACGGGACTAGCGGGGATATCCGGCACAGATACGCAGTATTTT
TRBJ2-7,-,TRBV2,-,CASSQLGSYEQYF,TGTGCCAGTAGCCAGTTGGGATCCTACGAGCAGTACTTC
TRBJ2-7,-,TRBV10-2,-,CASSEGSFRSLYEQYF,TGCGCCAGCAGTGAAGGGTCGTTCCGAAGCCTTTACGAGCAGTACTTC
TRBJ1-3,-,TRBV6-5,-,CASMIAGKGGNTIYF,TGTGCCAGCATGATAGCGGGGAAAGGGGGAAACACCATATATTTT
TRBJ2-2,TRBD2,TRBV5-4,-,CASSKEGLAGGRNTGELFF,TGTGCCAGCAGCAAAGAGGGACTAGCGGGGGGAAGGAATACCGGGGAGCTGTTTTTT
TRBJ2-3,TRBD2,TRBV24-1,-,CATSGTTSGGADFWTDTQYF,TGTGCCACCAGTGGCACGACTAGCGGGGGGGCCGATTTTTGGACAGATACGCAGTATTTT
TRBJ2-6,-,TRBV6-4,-,CASSDGAGGANVLTF,TGTGCCAGCAGTGACGGGGCTGGTGGGGCCAACGTCCTGACTTTC
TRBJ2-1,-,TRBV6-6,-,CASTLEQSSYNEQFF,TGTGCCAGCACCTTAGAGCAAAGCTCCTACAATGAGCAGTTCTTC
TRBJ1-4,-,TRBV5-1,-,CASSQGYNEKLFF,TGCGCCAGCAGCCAGGGATACAATGAAAAACTGTTTTTT
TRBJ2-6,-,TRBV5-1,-,CASSLVSGGSGANVLTF,TGCGCCAGCAGCTTGGTGTCAGGAGGGTCTGGGGCCAACGTCCTGACTTTC
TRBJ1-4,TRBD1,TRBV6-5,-,CASGDRANEKLFF,TGTGCCAGCGGCGACAGGGCTAATGAAAAACTGTTTTTT
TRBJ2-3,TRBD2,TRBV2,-,CASSERSLAGVRDTQYF,TGTGCCAGCAGCGAAAGATCACTAGCGGGAGTGAGAGATACGCAGTATTTT
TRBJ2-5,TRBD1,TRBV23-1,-,CASSLLDRADQETQYF,TGCGCCAGCAGTCTCTTGGACAGGGCTGACCAAGAGACCCAGTACTTC
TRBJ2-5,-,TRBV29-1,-,CSVDQGSLETQYF,TGCAGCGTTGACCAGGGTAGCTTGGAGACCCAGTACTTC
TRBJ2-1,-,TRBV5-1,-,CASSLTPGPSGFNEQFF,TGCGCCAGCAGCCTTACTCCGGGACCTAGTGGATTCAATGAGCAGTTCTTC
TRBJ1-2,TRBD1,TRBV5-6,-,CASSRHDYRGRRGYTF,TGTGCCAGCAGCCGCCATGATTACAGGGGGCGCAGGGGCTACACCTTC